A selection of T cell receptor beta chains follows, all from one sample in a study of monozygotic twins with cystic fibrosis. Repertoires were generated with immunoSEQ multiplex PCR, while TCRdb's copy carries only in-frame clones and drops some. The data show under 30,000 clones, around 96% seen once. Source material: blood. The receptors originated from a girl aged 2-10 years with cystic fibrosis. CDR3s include the opening cysteine and the closing phenylalanine or tryptophan. Each record gives: clone size, J gene, V gene, D gene, CDR3 DNA, CDR3 protein. D genes are given only for firm matches. Expanded clones are given a class, and other clones once, few, many or no size at all.

NA | TRBJ1-5 | TRBV5-1 | NA | TGCGCCAGCAGCTTGGGTCTAAATCAGCCCCAGCATTTT | CASSLGLNQPQHF
NA | TRBJ2-2 | TRBV27 | TRBD2 | TGTGCCAGCAGTTCTAGAGGACTAGCGGGAGAGTTTCGCACCGGGGAGCTGTTTTTT | CASSSRGLAGEFRTGELFF
once | TRBJ2-3 | TRBV27 | TRBD2 | TGTGCCAGCAGTTTCAAAGCGGGGGGGGTTTCAGATACGCAGTATTTT | CASSFKAGGVSDTQYF
NA | TRBJ2-7 | TRBV6-6 | NA | TGTGCCAGCAGTTACTCCCTGGCGCACGAGCAGTACTTC | CASSYSLAHEQYF
NA | TRBJ2-5 | TRBV18 | NA | TGTGCCAGCTCACCAACCTTTGGTGAGACCCAGTACTTC | CASSPTFGETQYF
once | TRBJ2-7 | TRBV6-5 | NA | TGTGCCAGCAGGGGGACAAGCTACGAGCAGTACTTC | CASRGTSYEQYF
once | TRBJ2-1 | TRBV21-1 | NA | TGTGCCAGCAGCAAAGCCCATGCTCTGACCAATGAGCAGTTCTTC | CASSKAHALTNEQFF
once | TRBJ2-5 | TRBV5-1 | TRBD2 | TGCGCCAGCAGCTACCAACTCGGGGGGGAGACCCAGTACTTC | CASSYQLGGETQYF
NA | TRBJ1-5 | TRBV6-1 | NA | TGTGCCAGCAGTGATGGGACGGGCTATAGCAATCAGCCCCAGCATTTT | CASSDGTGYSNQPQHF
NA | TRBJ1-1 | TRBV29-1 | NA | TGCAGCGTTGACGGGTTGGGCCACCTGGGCACTGAAGCTTTCTTT | CSVDGLGHLGTEAFF
NA | TRBJ2-7 | TRBV4-1 | TRBD1 | TGCGCCAGCAGCCAGGGACAGGGGGCCCTCGAGCAGTACTTC | CASSQGQGALEQYF